This T cell receptor (beta chain) appears in the sequencing data of a study of cytomegalovirus exposure and HLA in healthy donors. Primers included in the PCR were 60 Vbeta and 13 Jbeta primers. In the original workflow: Roughly 10 million shared chains were among the roughly 80 million unique TCR beta chains that a later analysis counted. Method: immunoSEQ multiplex PCR; TCRdb's copy keeps in-frame clones and lacks some. The V and J calls and clone size were taken over from that table, and D and trimming were inferred from the DNA. The profile covers about 180,000 clones, with 82% appearing a single time and 1.5% taken by the ten largest. Unmatched junction bases numbered 6, after V lost 6 bases and J lost 1 base. The CDR3 is 17 amino acids. The germline V gene has CDR1 SGHTA and CDR2 FQGNSA.

The sequence was obtained from a man aged 35-49 years in good health and CMV-seronegative. The chain joins TRBV7-2 to TRBJ2-6; 10 nucleotides align to TRBD2. The specimen sequenced was PBMCs. The CDR3 spells CASRPSGGSSGANVLTF. In DNA form, the CDR3 reads TGTGCCAGCAGGCCTAGCGGGGGATCTTCTGGGGCCAACGTCCTGACTTTC.